This T cell receptor beta chain was profiled in a study of blood T cell repertoires in COVID-19. V lost 7 bases, J lost 4 bases, and 7 bases stayed unmatched. Germline V gene sequence: CDR1 MNHEY, CDR2 SMNVEV (reference sequence). The CDR3 has 15 amino acids. The method was immunoSEQ multiplex PCR; TCRdb's version includes in-frame clones alone and lacks a portion of them. Among over 110,000 clones, around 90% were seen once, and the ten largest hold 1.5% to 2%. Sample: peripheral blood. The V and J genes are TRBV27 and TRBJ2-1; 10 bases agree with TRBD2. The clonotype comes from a man aged 65 to 79 with acute or convalescent COVID-19. This CDR3 reads CASTLAAGGYNEQFF. CDR3 in DNA: TGTGCCAGCACCCTGGCAGCGGGGGGGTACAATGAGCAGTTCTTC.